The 16 T cell receptor beta chains reported below all come from one sample, sequenced in a study of identical twins. TCRdb re-analysed the 5' RACE reads in MiXCR, keeping a single row per CDR3 protein. Among 450,000 or so distinct CDR3 sequences listed, 20% to 30% were seen once. These data also formed part of another study, on T cells expressing NK-cell markers.

Material for sequencing was CD4+ T cells sorted from blood. These receptors all come from a woman younger than 30 in good health.

The chain recombines TRBV5-1 with TRBJ2-7, with D perhaps matching TRBD2 (5 bases). Trimming left V 3 bases short and J 2 bases short, with 12 bases between. Germline CDR1 and CDR2: SGHRS and YFSETQ. This CDR3 contains 14 residues. In DNA, the CDR3 is TGCGCCAGCAGCTCAACTTACGGGACCTACGAGCAGTACTTC. This translates into CASSSTYGTYEQYF.

This clonotype was counted between two and nine times. This chain uses TRBV10-3 with TRBJ2-2, with D maybe TRBD1 (6 bases). Looked up from germline, CDR1 is ENHRY and CDR2 is SYGVKD. The CDR3 totals 14 residues. Trimming removed 7 bases from V and 3 bases from J, with 12 bases in between. CDR3 protein: CAITQGRDTGELFF. The CDR3 nucleotides read TGTGCCATCACCCAGGGGCGCGACACCGGGGAGCTGTTTTTT.

This clonotype was recorded a few times. The rearrangement joins TRBV12-3 or TRBV12-4 to TRBJ1-2, with 7 bases aligning to TRBD1. The CDR3 has 14 amino acids. With 5 bases clipped from V and 4 bases from J, the junction kept 7 bases outside the gene matches. The CDR3 nucleotides read TGTGCCAGCAGTCTCCAGTCAGGGGGCTATGGCTACACCTTC. Amino acids: CASSLQSGGYGYTF.

This clonotype was seen more than once but under ten times. The rearrangement joins TRBV5-1 to TRBJ2-3; perhaps TRBD1 as D (6 bases). The V gene lost 5 bases and the J gene lost 3 bases, with 10 bases spanning the gap. The length of the CDR3 is 13 residues. Germline V gives CDR1 SGHRS, CDR2 YFSETQ. CDR3 amino acids: CASRTGRTDTQYF. The DNA for the CDR3 is TGCGCCAGCAGAACAGGGCGGACAGATACGCAGTATTTT.

This clonotype was observed a single time. The chain has TRBV7-9 and TRBJ1-4; TRBD1 agrees at 8 bases. The length of the CDR3 is 15 residues. V lost 4 bases, J lost 7 bases, and 8 bases stayed unmatched. Germline CDR1 and CDR2: SEHNR and FQNEAQ (reference sequence). Written as DNA, the CDR3 is TGTGCCAGCAGCTCAACGGCAGGGACAGGTGAAAAACTGTTTTTT. It encodes CASSSTAGTGEKLFF.

A few counts support this clonotype. The chain has TRBV20-1 and TRBJ2-1; D unclear. CDR1 is DFQATT, CDR2 SNEGSKA, per germline (reference sequence). The CDR3 runs to 13 residues. Trimming cost V 2 bases and J 10 bases, with 15 bases left between them. The CDR3 coding sequence is TGCAGTGCTAGAAAGTTGGGGTTCAAGGAGCAGTTCTTC. Translated: CSARKLGFKEQFF.

This clonotype was observed once. The rearrangement uses TRBV6-4 and TRBJ2-5, with D unresolved. Between the trimmed V and J ends, which lost 7 bases and 4 bases, there was a span of 10 bases. From germline, CDR1 is MRHNA and CDR2 SNTAGT. This CDR3 comprises 12 residues. The CDR3 DNA reads TGTGCCAGCATAACGGTCCCAGAGACCCAGTACTTC. This encodes CASITVPETQYF.

The chain uses TRBV5-1 and TRBJ2-3; possibly TRBD2 for D (6 bases). Trimming took 4 bases from V and 2 from J, leaving 8 bases between them. From germline, CDR1 is SGHRS and CDR2 YFSETQ. The CDR3 is 13 amino acids. The CDR3 region has the DNA TGCGCCAGCAGCGGGGGGAACACAGATACGCAGTATTTT. The encoded protein is CASSGGNTDTQYF.

This clonotype was found a few times. The chain has TRBV6-1 and TRBJ2-1; maybe TRBD2 (6 bases). The V end was cut by 10 bases, the J end by 2 bases, with 12 bases between. This CDR3 spans 13 amino acids. Germline CDR1 and CDR2: MNHNS and SASEGT. CDR3 bases: TGTGCCACCCTTAGCGGACCCTACAATGAGCAGTTCTTC. Protein product: CATLSGPYNEQFF.

The chain uses TRBV6-2 or TRBV6-3 and TRBJ2-5; no clear D. The CDR3 is made up of 12 amino acids. The V gene's germline CDR1 is MNHEY and CDR2 SVGEGT. Trimming pared 8 bases from V and 5 bases from J, leaving 12 bases between. CDR3 nucleotides: TGTGCCAGCGCTGTAAACTTTGAGACCCAGTACTTC. Its translation is CASAVNFETQYF.

This clonotype was counted a few times. This sequence joins TRBV12-3 or TRBV12-4 and TRBJ2-7; D may be TRBD1 or TRBD2 (5 bases each). V dropped 6 bases and J dropped 5 bases, with 20 bases sitting between them. The CDR3 is made up of 15 amino acids. The CDR3 coding sequence is TGTGCCAGCAGCAAGTACCCGGGGACGTCGAACGAGCAGTACTTC. Residues: CASSKYPGTSNEQYF.

The rearrangement joins TRBV12-3 or TRBV12-4 to TRBJ2-6, with D unclear. The CDR3 sequence is 16 residues long. Trimming shortened V by 6 bases and J by 0 bases, and 12 bases separated the two germline ends. DNA of the CDR3: TGTGCCAGCAGCATATATATCTTCTCTGGGGCCAACGTCCTGACTTTC. As protein: CASSIYIFSGANVLTF.

In this sample, this clonotype turned up many times. J is TRBJ1-1 and V is TRBV12-3 or TRBV12-4; 7 positions agree with TRBD1. The J segment lost 10 bases and the V segment lost 1 base, leaving 3 bases of the junction unmatched. This CDR3 has 12 amino acids. The CDR3 sequence is CASSLGQGGAFF. CDR3 sequence (DNA): TGTGCCAGCAGTTTAGGACAGGGAGGAGCTTTCTTT.

This clonotype was observed a handful of times. The chain joins TRBV5-1 to TRBJ2-5, with TRBD2 identical over 8 bases. J gave up 3 bases and V 4 bases, and 11 bases lay outside the gene matches. CDR1 is SGHRS, CDR2 YFSETQ, per germline. CDR3 length: 16 residues. The CDR3 spells CASSRSLAGGEETQYF. CDR3 DNA sequence: TGCGCCAGCAGCAGGTCATTGGCCGGGGGGGAAGAGACCCAGTACTTC.

The rearrangement links TRBV10-3 to TRBJ2-1, with a weak D call TRBD2 (6 bases). The CDR3 runs to 13 residues. Trimming removed 6 bases from V and 4 bases from J, with 10 bases in between. CDR1 ENHRY and CDR2 SYGVKD come from the germline V gene. The CDR3 protein is CAIRGEAYNEQFF. Written as DNA, the CDR3 is TGTGCCATCAGGGGGGAGGCTTACAATGAGCAGTTCTTC.

The J gene is TRBJ2-7, the V gene TRBV6-6; 9 positions agree with TRBD1. The CDR3 spans 13 residues. Germline CDR1 is MNHNY and CDR2 is SVGAGI (reference sequence). V lost 4 bases and J lost 4; bases outside the gene matches: 2. CDR3 protein: CASSWTGDYEQYF. The CDR3 DNA reads TGTGCCAGCAGTTGGACAGGGGATTACGAGCAGTACTTC.